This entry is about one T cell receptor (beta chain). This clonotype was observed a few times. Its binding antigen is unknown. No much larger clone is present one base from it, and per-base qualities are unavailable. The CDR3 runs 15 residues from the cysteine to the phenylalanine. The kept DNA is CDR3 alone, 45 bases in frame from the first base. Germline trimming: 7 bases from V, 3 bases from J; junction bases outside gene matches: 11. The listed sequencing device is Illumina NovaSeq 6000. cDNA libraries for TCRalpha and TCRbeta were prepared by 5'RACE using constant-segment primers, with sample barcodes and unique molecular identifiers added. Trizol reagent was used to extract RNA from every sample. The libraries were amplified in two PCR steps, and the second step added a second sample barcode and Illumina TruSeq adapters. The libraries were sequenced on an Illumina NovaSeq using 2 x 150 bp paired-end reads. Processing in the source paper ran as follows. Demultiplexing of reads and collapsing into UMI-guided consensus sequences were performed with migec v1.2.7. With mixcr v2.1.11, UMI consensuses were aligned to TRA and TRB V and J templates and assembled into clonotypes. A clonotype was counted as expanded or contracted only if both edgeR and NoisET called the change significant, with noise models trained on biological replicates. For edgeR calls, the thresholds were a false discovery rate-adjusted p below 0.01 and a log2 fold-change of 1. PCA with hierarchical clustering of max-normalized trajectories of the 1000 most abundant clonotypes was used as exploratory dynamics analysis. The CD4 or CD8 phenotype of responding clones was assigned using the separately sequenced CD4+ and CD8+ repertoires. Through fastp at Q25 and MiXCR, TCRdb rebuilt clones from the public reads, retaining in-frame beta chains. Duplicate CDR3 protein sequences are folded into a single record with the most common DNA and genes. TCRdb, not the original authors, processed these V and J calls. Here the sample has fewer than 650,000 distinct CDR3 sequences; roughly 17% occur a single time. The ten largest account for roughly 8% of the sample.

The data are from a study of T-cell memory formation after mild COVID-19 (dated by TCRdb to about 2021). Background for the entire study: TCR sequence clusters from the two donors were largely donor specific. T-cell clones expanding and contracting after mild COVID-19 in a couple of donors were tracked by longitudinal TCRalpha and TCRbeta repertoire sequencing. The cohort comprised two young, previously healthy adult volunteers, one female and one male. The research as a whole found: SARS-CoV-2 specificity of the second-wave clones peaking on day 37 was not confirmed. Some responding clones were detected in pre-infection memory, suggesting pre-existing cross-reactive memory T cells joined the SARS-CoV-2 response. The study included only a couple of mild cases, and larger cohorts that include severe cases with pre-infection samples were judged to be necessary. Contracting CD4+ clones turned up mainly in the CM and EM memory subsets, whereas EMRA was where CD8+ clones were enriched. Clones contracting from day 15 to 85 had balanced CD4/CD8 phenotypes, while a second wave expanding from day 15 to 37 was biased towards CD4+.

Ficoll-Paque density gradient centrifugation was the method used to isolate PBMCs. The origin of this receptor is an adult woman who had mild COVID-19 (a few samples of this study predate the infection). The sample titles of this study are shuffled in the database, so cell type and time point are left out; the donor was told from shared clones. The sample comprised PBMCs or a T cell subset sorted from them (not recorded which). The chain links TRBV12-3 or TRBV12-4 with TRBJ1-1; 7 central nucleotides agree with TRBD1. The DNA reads TGTGCCAGCAACAGGGGTGAAGGGTTTGACACTGAAGCTTTCTTT. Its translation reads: CASNRGEGFDTEAFF.